A selection of T cell receptor beta chains follows, all from one sample in a study of blood T cell repertoires in COVID-19. Produced via immunoSEQ multiplex PCR; TCRdb's table is partial and in-frame only. The sample has 250,000 to 350,000 clones; 85% are singletons. The sample was PBMCs or T cells enriched from blood (not recorded which). Receptor source: a woman between 50 and 59 years old who had recovered from COVID-19. CDR3s include the opening cysteine and the closing phenylalanine or tryptophan. A D gene is named only where the DNA matches it firmly. Some rows mark clone size as missing; the rest say once, few, many or name a class of expanded clone.

>TRBV6-2/TRBV6-3|TRBJ1-2|15|NA|NA
TGTGCCAGCAGCGACTGGACAGACCTTAACTATGGCTACACCTTC
CASSDWTDLNYGYTF
>TRBV19|TRBJ2-5|17|NA|TRBD2
TGTGCCAGTAGTATAAGGTTCCGCGGGGGGGCCCAAGAGACCCAGTACTTC
CASSIRFRGGAQETQYF
>TRBV7-9|TRBJ1-5|18|NA|NA
TGTGCCAGCAGCCGCGGGCCCTTGGACAGTGACACTCTCCAGCCCCAGCATTTT
CASSRGPLDSDTLQPQHF
>TRBV15|TRBJ2-7|14|NA|TRBD1
TGTGCCACCAGCAGAGTAGGACAGGCCTACGAGCAGTACTTC
CATSRVGQAYEQYF
>TRBV18|TRBJ1-5|16|NA|TRBD1
TGTGCCAGCTCACCGGGACAGGGGGCGGTCAATCAGCCCCAGCATTTT
CASSPGQGAVNQPQHF
>TRBV3-1/TRBV3-2|TRBJ2-2|13|NA|NA
TGTGCCAGCAGCCAATTCTCTACCGGGGAGCTGTTTTTT
CASSQFSTGELFF
>TRBV19|TRBJ2-2|13|NA|NA
TGTGCCACTTGGGACTTGCCGACAGGGGAGCTGTTTTTT
CATWDLPTGELFF
>TRBV7-9|TRBJ2-1|18|NA|TRBD2
TGTGCCAGCAGCCTACTAGCGGGAGGACCTAAATTACACAATGAGCAGTTCTTC
CASSLLAGGPKLHNEQFF
>TRBV7-9|TRBJ2-6|16|NA|NA
TGTGCCAGCAGCTTAGCGACGGGCTCTGGGGCCAACGTCCTGACTTTC
CASSLATGSGANVLTF
>TRBV28|TRBJ1-2|18|NA|TRBD1
TGTGCCAGCAGTTATAGTATTTTGGGACCGGGACAGGGGGGTGGCTACACCTTC
CASSYSILGPGQGGGYTF
>TRBV18|TRBJ1-5|15|NA|NA
TGTGCCAGCTCACCAGCGGGGCCGCGCAATCAGCCCCAGCATTTT
CASSPAGPRNQPQHF
>TRBV7-9|TRBJ2-1|16|NA|TRBD1
TGTGCCAGCAGCCCCCCAGGTCTGACAGGGGGGAATGAGCAGTTCTTC
CASSPPGLTGGNEQFF
>TRBV5-4|TRBJ2-3|11|NA|NA
TGTGCCAGCAGCCTAACAGATACGCAGTATTTT
CASSLTDTQYF
>TRBV5-1|TRBJ2-2|16|NA|TRBD2
TGCGCCAGCAGCCCGGGGACTAGCGGGGGCACCGGGGAGCTGTTTTTT
CASSPGTSGGTGELFF
>TRBV19|TRBJ1-2|14|NA|TRBD1
TGTGCCAGTGATAGTCAAGCGACAGGGCTTGGCTACACCTTC
CASDSQATGLGYTF
>TRBV5-4|TRBJ1-2|15|NA|TRBD1
TGTGCCAGCAGCTCTAAAGGACAGGGAAACTATGGCTACACCTTC
CASSSKGQGNYGYTF
>TRBV15|TRBJ1-2|15|NA|TRBD1
TGTGCCACCAGCCCTTCCGGGACAGGGGACTATGGCTACACCTTC
CATSPSGTGDYGYTF
>TRBV29-1|TRBJ2-1|13|NA|NA
TGCAGCGTTGAAGAGGGGCTCTACAATGAGCAGTTCTTC
CSVEEGLYNEQFF
>TRBV9|TRBJ1-5|15|NA|NA
TGTGCCAGCAGCGTAGACATATCTAGCAATCAGCCCCAGCATTTT
CASSVDISSNQPQHF
>TRBV3-1/TRBV3-2|TRBJ2-7|15|once|NA
TGTGCCAGCAGCCTCGAAGGGGTTGGGGTCGACGAGCAGTACTTC
CASSLEGVGVDEQYF